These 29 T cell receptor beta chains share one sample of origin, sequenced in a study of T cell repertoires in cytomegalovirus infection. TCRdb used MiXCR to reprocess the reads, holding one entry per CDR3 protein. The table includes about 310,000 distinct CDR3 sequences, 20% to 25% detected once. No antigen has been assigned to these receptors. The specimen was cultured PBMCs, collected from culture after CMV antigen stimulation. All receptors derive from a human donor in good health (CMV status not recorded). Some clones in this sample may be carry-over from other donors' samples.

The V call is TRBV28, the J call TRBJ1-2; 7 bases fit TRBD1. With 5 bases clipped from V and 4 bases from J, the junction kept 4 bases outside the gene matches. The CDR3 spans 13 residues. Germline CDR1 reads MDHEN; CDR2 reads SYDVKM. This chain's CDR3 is CASSNGQVYGYTF. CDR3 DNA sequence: TGTGCCAGCAGTAATGGACAGGTCTATGGCTACACCTTC.

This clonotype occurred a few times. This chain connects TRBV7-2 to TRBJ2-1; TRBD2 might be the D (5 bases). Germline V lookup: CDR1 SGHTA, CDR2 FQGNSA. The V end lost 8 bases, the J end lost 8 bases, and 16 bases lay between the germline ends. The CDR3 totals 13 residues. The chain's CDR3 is CASRSGISDEQFF. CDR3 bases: TGTGCCAGCCGATCGGGAATTAGCGATGAGCAGTTCTTC.

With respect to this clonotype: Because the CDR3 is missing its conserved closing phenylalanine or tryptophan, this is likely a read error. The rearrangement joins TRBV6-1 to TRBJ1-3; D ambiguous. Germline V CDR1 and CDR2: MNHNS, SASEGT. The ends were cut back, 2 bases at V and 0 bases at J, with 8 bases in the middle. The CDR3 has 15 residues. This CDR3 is CASSELPGSGNTIYL. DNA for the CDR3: TGTGCCAGCAGTGAATTGCCCGGCTCTGGAAACACCATATATTTA.

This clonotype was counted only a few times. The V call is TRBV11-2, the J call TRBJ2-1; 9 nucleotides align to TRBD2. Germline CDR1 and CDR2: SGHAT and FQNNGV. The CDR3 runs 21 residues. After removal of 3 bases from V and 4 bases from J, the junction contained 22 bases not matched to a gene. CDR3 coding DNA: TGTGCCAGCAGCTTGGGTACACTGCTAGCGGGGCGAACCCGAAATTACAATGAGCAGTTCTTC. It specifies CASSLGTLLAGRTRNYNEQFF.

As DNA, the CDR3 is TGTGCCAGCAGCGTTTCCGGGACACTGAACACTGAAGCTTTCTTT. Protein product: CASSVSGTLNTEAFF. The chain uses TRBV5-4 and TRBJ1-1; maybe TRBD1 (6 bases). Germline V CDR1 and CDR2: SGHNT, YYREEE (reference sequence). The CDR3 totals 15 residues. V shed 4 bases and J shed 0 bases, with 13 bases lying between them.

CDR3 DNA: TGTGCCAGCAGCTTCGACAGGGGCAAAGGCTCACCCCTCCACTTT. Translating gives CASSFDRGKGSPLHF. The genes are TRBV7-2 and TRBJ1-6; the match to TRBD1 covers 8 bases. After removal of 3 bases from V and 10 bases from J, the junction contained 8 bases not matched to a gene. Germline-derived CDR1 and CDR2 are SGHTA and FQGNSA. This CDR3 has 15 residues. The whole variable domain, filled in from reference TRBV7-2 and TRBJ1-6, reads GAGVSQSPSNKVTEKGKDVELRCDPISGHTALYWYRQSLGQGLEFLIYFQGNSAPDKSGLPSDRFSAERTGGSVSTLTIQRTQQEDSAVYLCASSFDRGKGSPLHFGNGTRLTVT.

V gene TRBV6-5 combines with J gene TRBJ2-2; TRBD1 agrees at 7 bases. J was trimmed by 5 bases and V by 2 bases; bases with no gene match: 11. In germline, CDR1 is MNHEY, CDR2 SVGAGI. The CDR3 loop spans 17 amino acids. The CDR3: CASSYREGTRGTGELFF. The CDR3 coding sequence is TGTGCCAGCAGTTACCGAGAGGGGACCAGGGGGACCGGGGAGCTGTTTTTT.

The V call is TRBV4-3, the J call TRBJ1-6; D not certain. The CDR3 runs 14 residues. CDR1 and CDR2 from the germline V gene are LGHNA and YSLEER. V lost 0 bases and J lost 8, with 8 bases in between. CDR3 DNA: TGCGCCAGCAGCCAAGATGAGAGGGATTCACCCCTCCACTTT. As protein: CASSQDERDSPLHF.

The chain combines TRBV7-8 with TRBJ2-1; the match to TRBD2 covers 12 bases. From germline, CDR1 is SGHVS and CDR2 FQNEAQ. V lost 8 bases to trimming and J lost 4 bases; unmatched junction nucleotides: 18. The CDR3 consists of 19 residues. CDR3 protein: CASCCYDRGTSGRYNEQFF. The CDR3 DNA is TGTGCCAGCTGCTGCTATGACCGAGGTACTAGCGGGAGGTACAATGAGCAGTTCTTC.

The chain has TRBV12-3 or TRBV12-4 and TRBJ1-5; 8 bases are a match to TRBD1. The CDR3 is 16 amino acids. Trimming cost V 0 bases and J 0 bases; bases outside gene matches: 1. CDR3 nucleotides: TGTGCCAGCAGTTTAGCGGGGACAGGTAGCAATCAGCCCCAGCATTTT. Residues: CASSLAGTGSNQPQHF.

CDR3 in amino acids: CASSMPSGLNGYTF. The CDR3 coding sequence is TGTGCCAGCAGTATGCCCTCCGGGTTGAATGGCTACACCTTC. V usage is TRBV28 and J usage is TRBJ1-2; D not certain. The CDR3 consists of 14 residues. V was pared by 5 bases and J by 6 bases, with 16 bases between. Germline V CDR1 and CDR2: MDHEN, SYDVKM.

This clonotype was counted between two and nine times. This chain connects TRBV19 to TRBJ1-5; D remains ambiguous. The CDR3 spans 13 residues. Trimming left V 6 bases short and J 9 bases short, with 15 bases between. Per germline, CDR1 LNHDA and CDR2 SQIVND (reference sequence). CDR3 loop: CASSPPGFLPQHF. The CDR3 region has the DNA TGTGCCAGTAGCCCCCCGGGATTCTTGCCCCAGCATTTT.

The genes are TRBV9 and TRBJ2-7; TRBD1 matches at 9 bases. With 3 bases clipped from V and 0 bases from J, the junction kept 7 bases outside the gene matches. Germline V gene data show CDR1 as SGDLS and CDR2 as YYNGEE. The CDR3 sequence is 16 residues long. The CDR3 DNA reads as TGTGCCAGCAGCGCCCGGGACAGGGACCCCTCCTACGAGCAGTACTTC. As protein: CASSARDRDPSYEQYF.

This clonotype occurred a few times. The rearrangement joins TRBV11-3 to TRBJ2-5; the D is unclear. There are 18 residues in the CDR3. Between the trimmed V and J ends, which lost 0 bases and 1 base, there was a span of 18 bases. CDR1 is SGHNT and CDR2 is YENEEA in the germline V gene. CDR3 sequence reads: CASSLDHKTTTIQETQYF. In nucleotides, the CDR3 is TGTGCCAGCAGCTTAGATCATAAGACGACGACAATCCAAGAGACCCAGTACTTC.

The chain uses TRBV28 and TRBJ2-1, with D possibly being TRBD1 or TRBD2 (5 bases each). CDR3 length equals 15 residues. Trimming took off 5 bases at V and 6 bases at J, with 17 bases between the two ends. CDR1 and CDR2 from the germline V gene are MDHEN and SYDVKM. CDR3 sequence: CASSLPRDQINEQFF. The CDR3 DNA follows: TGTGCCAGCAGTCTGCCCCGGGACCAAATCAATGAGCAGTTCTTC.

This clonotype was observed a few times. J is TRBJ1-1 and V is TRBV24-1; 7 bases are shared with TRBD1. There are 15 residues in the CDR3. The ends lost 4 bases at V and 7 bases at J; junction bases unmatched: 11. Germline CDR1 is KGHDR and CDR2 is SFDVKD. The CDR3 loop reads CATSERTGPSGEAFF. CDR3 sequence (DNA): TGTGCCACCAGTGAAAGGACAGGCCCGTCGGGTGAAGCTTTCTTT.

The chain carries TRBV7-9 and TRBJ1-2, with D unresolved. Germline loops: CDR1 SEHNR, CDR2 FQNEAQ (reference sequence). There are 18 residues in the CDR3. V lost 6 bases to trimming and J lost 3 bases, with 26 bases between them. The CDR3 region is CASSPLGKTRHGDYGYTF. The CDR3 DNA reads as TGTGCCAGCAGTCCGTTGGGTAAAACCCGACATGGAGACTATGGCTACACCTTC.

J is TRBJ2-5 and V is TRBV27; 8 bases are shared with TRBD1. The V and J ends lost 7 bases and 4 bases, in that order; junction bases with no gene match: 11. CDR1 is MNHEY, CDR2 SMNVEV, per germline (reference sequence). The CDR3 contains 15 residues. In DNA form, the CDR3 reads TGTGCCAGCAAACGGACAGGGTTGGTACGAGAGACCCAGTACTTC. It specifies CASKRTGLVRETQYF.

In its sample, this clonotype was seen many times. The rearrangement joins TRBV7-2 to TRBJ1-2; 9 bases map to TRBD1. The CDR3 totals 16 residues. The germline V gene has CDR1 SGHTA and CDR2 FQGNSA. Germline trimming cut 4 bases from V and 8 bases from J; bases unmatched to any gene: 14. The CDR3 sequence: CASSSELTGGVGGYTF. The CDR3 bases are TGTGCCAGCAGCTCTGAATTGACAGGGGGAGTCGGAGGCTACACCTTC. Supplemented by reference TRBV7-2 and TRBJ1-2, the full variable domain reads GAGVSQSPSNKVTEKGKDVELRCDPISGHTALYWYRQSLGQGLEFLIYFQGNSAPDKSGLPSDRFSAERTGGSVSTLTIQRTQQEDSAVYLCASSSELTGGVGGYTFGSGTRLTVV.

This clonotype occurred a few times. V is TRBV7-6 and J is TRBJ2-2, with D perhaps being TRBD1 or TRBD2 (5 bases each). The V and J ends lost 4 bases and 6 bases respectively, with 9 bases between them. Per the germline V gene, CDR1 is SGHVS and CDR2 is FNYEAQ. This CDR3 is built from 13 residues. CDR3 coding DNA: TGTGCCAGCAGCTCAGTGGGACCCGGGGAGCTGTTTTTT. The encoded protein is CASSSVGPGELFF.

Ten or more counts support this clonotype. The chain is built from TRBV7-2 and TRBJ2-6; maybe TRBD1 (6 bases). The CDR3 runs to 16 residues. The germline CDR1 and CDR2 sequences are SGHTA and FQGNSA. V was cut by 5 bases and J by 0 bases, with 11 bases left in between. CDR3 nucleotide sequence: TGTGCCAGCAGCCTACTGACAGGCTCTGGGGCCAACGTCCTGACTTTC. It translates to CASSLLTGSGANVLTF.

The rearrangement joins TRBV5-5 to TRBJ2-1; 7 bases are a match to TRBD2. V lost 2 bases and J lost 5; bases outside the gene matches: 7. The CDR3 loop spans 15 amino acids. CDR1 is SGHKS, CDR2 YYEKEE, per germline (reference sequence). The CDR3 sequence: CASSFLAAGNNEQFF. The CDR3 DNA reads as TGTGCCAGCAGCTTCCTAGCGGCGGGGAACAATGAGCAGTTCTTC.

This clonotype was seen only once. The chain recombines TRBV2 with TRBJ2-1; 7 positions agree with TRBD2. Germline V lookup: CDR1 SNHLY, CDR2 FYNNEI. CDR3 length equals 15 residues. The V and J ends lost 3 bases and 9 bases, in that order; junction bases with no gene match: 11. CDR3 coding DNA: TGTGCCAGCAGTGAGTCGCGGACTAGAAGTTTTGAGCAGTTCTTC. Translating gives CASSESRTRSFEQFF. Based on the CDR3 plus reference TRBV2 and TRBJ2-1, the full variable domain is EPEVTQTPSHQVTQMGQEVILRCVPISNHLYFYWYRQILGQKVEFLVSFYNNEISEKSEIFDDQFSVERPDGSNFTLKIRSTKLEDSAMYFCASSESRTRSFEQFFGPGTRLTVL.

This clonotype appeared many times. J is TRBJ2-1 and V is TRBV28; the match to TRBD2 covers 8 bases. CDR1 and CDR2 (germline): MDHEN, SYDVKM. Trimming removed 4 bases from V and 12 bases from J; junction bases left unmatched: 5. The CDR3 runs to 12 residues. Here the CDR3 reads CASSSLAGLQFF. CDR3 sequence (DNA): TGTGCCAGCAGTTCTTTAGCGGGATTGCAGTTCTTC.

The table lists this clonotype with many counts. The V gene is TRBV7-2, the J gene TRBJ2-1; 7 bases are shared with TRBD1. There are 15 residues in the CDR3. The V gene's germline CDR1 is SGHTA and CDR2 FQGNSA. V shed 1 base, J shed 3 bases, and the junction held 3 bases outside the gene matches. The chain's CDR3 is CASSLGAGGYNEQFF. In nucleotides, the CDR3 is TGTGCCAGCAGCTTAGGGGCAGGGGGCTACAATGAGCAGTTCTTC. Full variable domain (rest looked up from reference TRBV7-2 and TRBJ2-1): GAGVSQSPSNKVTEKGKDVELRCDPISGHTALYWYRQSLGQGLEFLIYFQGNSAPDKSGLPSDRFSAERTGGSVSTLTIQRTQQEDSAVYLCASSLGAGGYNEQFFGPGTRLTVL.

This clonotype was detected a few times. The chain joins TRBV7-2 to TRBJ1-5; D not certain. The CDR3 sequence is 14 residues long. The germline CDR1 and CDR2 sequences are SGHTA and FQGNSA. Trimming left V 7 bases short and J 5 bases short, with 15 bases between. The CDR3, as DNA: TGTGCCAGCACTTCGGGTTCGGGAGATCAGCCCCAGCATTTT. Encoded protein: CASTSGSGDQPQHF.

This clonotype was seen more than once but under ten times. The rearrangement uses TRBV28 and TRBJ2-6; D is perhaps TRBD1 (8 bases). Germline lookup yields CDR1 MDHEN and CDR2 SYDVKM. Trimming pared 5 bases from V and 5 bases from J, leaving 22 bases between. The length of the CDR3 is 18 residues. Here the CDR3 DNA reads TGTGCCAGCAGTCCCAGGACAGGGAGGGGGTCCTGGGCCAACGTCCTGACTTTC. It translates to CASSPRTGRGSWANVLTF.

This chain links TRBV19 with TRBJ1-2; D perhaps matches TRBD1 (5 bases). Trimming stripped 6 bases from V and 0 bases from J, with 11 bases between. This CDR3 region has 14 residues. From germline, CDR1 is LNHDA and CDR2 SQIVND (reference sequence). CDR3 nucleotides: TGTGCCAGTAGCGCGACAGCAACTAACTATGGCTACACCTTC. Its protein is CASSATATNYGYTF.

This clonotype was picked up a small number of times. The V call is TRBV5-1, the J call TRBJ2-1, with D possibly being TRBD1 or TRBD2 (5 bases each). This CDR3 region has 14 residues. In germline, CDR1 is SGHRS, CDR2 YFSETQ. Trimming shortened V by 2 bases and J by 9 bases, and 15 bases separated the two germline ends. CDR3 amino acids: CASSFRDGDGEQFF. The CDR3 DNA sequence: TGCGCCAGCAGCTTCCGGGACGGAGACGGTGAGCAGTTCTTC.